This TCR beta chain was recovered during a study of blood T cell repertoires in COVID-19 (dated by TCRdb to the early 2020s). Study-level background: The collaborator samples originated in the United States, Italy and Spain and spanned the acute and convalescent phases of COVID-19. Samples came from the ongoing ImmuneRACE study (first 160 participants) plus 1,254 subjects from 6 global collaborators. The sample metadata nearly always contained a de-identified subject ID, COVID-19 status, age in years and sex. The repertoires were released in a freely available public database intended as a resource for research on the immune response to SARS-CoV-2. Subjects who had been exposed to COVID-19, were actively infected with it, or had recovered from it provided the deeply sampled blood TCRbeta repertoires that made up the dataset. Where available, HLA class I and class II types were taken from metadata supplied by the sample provider and were not determined by assay-based typing. The material from the prospective study consisted of cDNA or gDNA derived from T cells, B-cell-depleted T cells, or PBMCs. General findings and caveats noted by the study authors: The quantity of clinical and demographic metadata differed by source and by participant and was supplied without curation.

Of note for this clone: Its antigen is unknown. Base qualities are not recorded, but no much larger clone differs from it by a single base.

The CDR3 has 21 amino acids, counting the end cysteine and phenylalanine. The entry retains the CDR3 DNA only, 63 bases that are in frame from base 1. Here V drops 4 bases and J drops 0 bases, and the junction holds 18 bases not matched to any gene. For CDR1 and CDR2, the germline V gene lists LGHNT and FRNRAP. Whole blood was collected in K2EDTA tubes by collaborating institutions according to the institutions' own protocols. Collaborator samples were shipped for TCRbeta analysis as frozen whole blood, isolated PBMCs, or DNA extracted from either sample type. TCRbeta CDR3 regions were amplified from genomic DNA using the immunoSEQ Assay, a bias-controlled multiplex PCR. The original pipeline was this. The number of nucleated cells in each sample was estimated from the amplification of reference gene primers within the assay. To quantify the absolute abundance of each unique TCRbeta CDR3 rearrangement, sequence reads were collapsed and filtered. For each sample, productive Simpson clonality was calculated by taking the square root of Simpson's diversity index across productive rearrangements. TCRdb holds this immuneACCESS table with in-frame rearrangements only. Some clones are missing; in checked studies, unresolved V genes explain under half, and the rest has no known cause. The D gene and trimming were derived from the DNA, and the V and J assignments and clone size from that table. The sample table records about 60,000 clones; roughly 83% of these occur just once. Approximately 15% of the sample rests with the top ten.

The sequence joins TRBV12-5 to TRBJ2-1; the central 10 bases match TRBD1. The sequenced material came from peripheral blood. The source is a man between 65 and 79 years old with active COVID-19. The DNA sequence follows: TGTGCTAGTGGTTGGACGGCCGGGACAGGGGCTTGGACTAGCTCCTACAATGAGCAGTTCTTC. Translated, this gives CASGWTAGTGAWTSSYNEQFF.